In its sample, the clone carrying this TCR beta chain was seen a few times. Its antigen remains unknown. The CDR3 covers 13 residues. Germline V gene lookup returns CDR1 MNHNS and CDR2 SASEGT. V was pared by 7 bases and J by 1 base, with 10 bases between. This sample was taken from a study of cytomegalovirus exposure and HLA in healthy donors. Across the study: It was reported in a later analysis that the 120 validation repertoires used the same platform as the approximately 650 first-cohort repertoires. Study-level findings and limits: A classifier reportedly called cytomegalovirus status with high sensitivity and specificity. Listed as cytomegalovirus-associated were 150 to 200 TCR beta chains.

This table comes from immunoSEQ multiplex PCR, and its TCRdb copy is limited to in-frame clones, with some not included. The sample records under 200,000 clones, around nine tenths being singletons. Separate from the approximately 700-subject first cohort was the roughly 120-subject validation cohort, to which the donors belonged. This TCR was sampled from a woman under 30 in good health and CMV-seropositive. The chain couples TRBV6-1 to TRBJ1-1; D unresolved. Sequenced input: PBMCs. CDR3 DNA: TGTGCCAGCACCCAGACGGGGAACACTGAAGCTTTCTTT. It yields the protein CASTQTGNTEAFF.